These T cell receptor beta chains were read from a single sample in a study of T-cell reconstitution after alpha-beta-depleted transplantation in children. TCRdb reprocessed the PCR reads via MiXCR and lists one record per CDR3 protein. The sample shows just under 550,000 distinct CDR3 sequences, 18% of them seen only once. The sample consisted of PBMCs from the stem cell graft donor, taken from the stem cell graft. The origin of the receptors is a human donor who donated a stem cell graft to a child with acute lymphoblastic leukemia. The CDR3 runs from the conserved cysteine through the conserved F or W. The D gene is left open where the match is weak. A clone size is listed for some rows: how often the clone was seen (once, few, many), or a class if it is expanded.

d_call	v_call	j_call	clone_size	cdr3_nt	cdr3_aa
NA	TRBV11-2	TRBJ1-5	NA	TGTGCCAGCAGCTTAAACACGGATCGGCCCCAGCATTTT	CASSLNTDRPQHF
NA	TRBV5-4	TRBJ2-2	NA	TGTGCCAGCAGTCCCCCTTGGACCGGGGAGCTGTTTTTT	CASSPPWTGELFF
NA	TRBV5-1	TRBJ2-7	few	TGCGCCAGCAGCCCGGACGCATCCTACGAGCAGTACTTC	CASSPDASYEQYF
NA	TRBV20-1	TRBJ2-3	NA	TGCAGTGCTAGAAGCTTAGATACGCAGTATTTT	CSARSLDTQYF
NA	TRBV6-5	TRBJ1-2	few	TGTGCCAGCAGTTATGGCAGTGCATCTGGCTACACCTTC	CASSYGSASGYTF
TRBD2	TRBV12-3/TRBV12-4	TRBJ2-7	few	TGTGCCAGCAGTTGGGGTAGCGGGACCTACGAGCAGTACTTC	CASSWGSGTYEQYF
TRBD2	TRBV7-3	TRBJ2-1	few	TGTGCCAGCAGCTTAATAGGGACTAGCGGAGGGGGAGCTAAGGAGCAGTTCTTC	CASSLIGTSGGGAKEQFF
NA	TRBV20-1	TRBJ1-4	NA	TGCAGTGCTAGGGACGCGGCACGAAAACTGTTTTTT	CSARDAARKLFF
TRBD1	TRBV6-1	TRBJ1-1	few	TGTGCCAGCAGTGAAGAGGGGACAGGGGGCACTGAAGCTTTCTTT	CASSEEGTGGTEAFF
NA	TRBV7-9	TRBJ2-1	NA	TGTGCCAGCAGCTCCCGTGCCCGGGGCAATGAGCAGTTCTTC	CASSSRARGNEQFF
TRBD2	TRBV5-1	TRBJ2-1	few	TGCGCCAGCAGCCACTGGGGCGGGACTAGCGGCAACAATGAGCAGTTCTTC	CASSHWGGTSGNNEQFF
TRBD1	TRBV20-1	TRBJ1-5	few	TGCAGTGCTAGCAGTGGAGGGGGCTCTAGGCAGCCCCAGCATTTT	CSASSGGGSRQPQHF
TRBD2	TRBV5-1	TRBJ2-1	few	TGCGCCAGCAGCCTGACTAGCGGGACTCCAAACTTC	CASSLTSGTPNF
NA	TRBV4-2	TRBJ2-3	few	TGTGCCAGCAGACCTACGAACATACCGGGACTCCAAAGCACAGATACGCAGTATTTT	CASRPTNIPGLQSTDTQYF
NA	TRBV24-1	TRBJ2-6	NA	TGTGCCACCAGTCCCAGCTCTGGGGCCAACGTCCTGACTTTC	CATSPSSGANVLTF